This T cell receptor beta chain emerged from a study of blood T cell repertoires in COVID-19. Cohort allocation depended upon clinical history that participants reported. Losses at the gene ends were 0 bases for V and 2 bases for J; bases not matched to a gene: 10. Germline loops: CDR1 MNHEY, CDR2 SMNVEV (reference sequence). The CDR3 extends over 17 amino acids. Method: immunoSEQ multiplex PCR; TCRdb's copy keeps in-frame clones and lacks some. Among over 110,000 clones listed, around 86% were seen once. The clonotype was recovered from a man aged 60 to 75 who had recovered from COVID-19. The chain has TRBV27 and TRBJ2-7, with 7 bases that match TRBD1. Sequencing was performed on PBMCs or T cells enriched from blood (not recorded which). CDR3 coding DNA: TGTGCCAGCAGTTTATCCTCCCCCGGGACAGCGACCTACGAGCAGTACTTC. It translates to CASSLSSPGTATYEQYF.